The subject of this entry is one T cell receptor (beta chain). The antigen is unknown. A much larger clone differs from this one at a single base, so this may be a read error. It was with a sample-barcoded 5' primer and a J-beta primer mix that a second PCR of about 6 to 12 cycles was run. TCRdb used MiXCR to reprocess the 5' RACE reads, holding one entry per CDR3 protein. Of fewer than 950,000 distinct CDR3 sequences listed, about 37% were seen once; the top ten hold approximately 13%. This sample was taken from a study of blood T cells in healthy people across ages. The CDR3 is 15 residues long. Findings and limits, study-wide: With donor CMV status unknown, expanded clonotype changes were possibly confounded.

Sequenced material: blood. The receptor's source is a man aged 18 to 35 in good health. This chain links TRBV12-3 or TRBV12-4 with TRBJ2-1, with 9 bases matching TRBD2. The tail of the sequence fits TRBJ2-7 better, so the J call may be wrong. Here the CDR3 reads CASRFSGSSYNEQYF. As DNA, the CDR3 is TGTGCCAGCAGGTTTAGCGGGAGCTCCTACAATGAGCAGTACTTC.